Below, one TCR beta chain is given with its context. This sample is drawn from a study of T cells in Graves' hyperthyroidism and ophthalmopathy. Stability of Graves' hyperthyroidism was defined as absent ophthalmopathy progression within 18 months. This CDR3 is built from 14 residues. In germline, CDR1 is DFQATT, CDR2 SNEGSKA (reference sequence). V was pared by 2 bases and J by 0 bases, with 10 bases between. What was amplified from RNA transcripts were TCR beta CDR3 regions. HTBI primers were the set used in a first-round RT-PCR of the TCR CDR3. Via MiXCR, TCRdb re-called the multiplex PCR reads, giving one row per CDR3 protein. The sample yields hundreds of thousands of distinct CDR3 sequences, more than 45% seen once.

Sequenced material: peripheral blood or thyroid tissue (not recorded which). The V gene is TRBV20-1, the J gene TRBJ1-2; D is unresolved. The clonotype originates from a woman in her late teens or twenties with Graves' hyperthyroidism. CDR3 bases: TGCAGTGCTAGACGGACCGCAGCTAACTATGGCTACACCTTC. Residues: CSARRTAANYGYTF.